This T cell receptor beta chain was retrieved from a study of cytomegalovirus exposure and HLA in healthy donors. Points from the study as a whole: Within a later analysis, the majority of CMV-associated TCR beta chains appeared HLA-restricted. Altogether, about 160 TCR beta chains were recorded as cytomegalovirus-associated. Previous analysis showed most TCR beta V segments were productive about 87% or about 30% of the time.

This PCR relied on a set of 60 Vbeta primers and 13 Jbeta primers. Assay: immunoSEQ multiplex PCR; the TCRdb copy retains only in-frame clones and omits some. The table lists under 200,000 clones, 80% to 85% of them singletons. With regard to this clone: The target antigen is unknown.

The sequence was collected from a boy aged 5-17 years in good health and CMV-seronegative. Sequences were obtained from PBMCs.

The CDR3, as DNA: TGTGCCAGCAGTTCCCCGGGACTAGCGCGGAACACCGGGGAGCTGTTTTTT. Its translation is CASSSPGLARNTGELFF. The J gene is TRBJ2-2, the V gene TRBV28; 10 bases line up with TRBD2. With V trimmed by 4 bases and J by 1 base, 6 bases remained unmatched. CDR1 and CDR2 (germline): MDHEN, SYDVKM. The CDR3 has 17 amino acids.